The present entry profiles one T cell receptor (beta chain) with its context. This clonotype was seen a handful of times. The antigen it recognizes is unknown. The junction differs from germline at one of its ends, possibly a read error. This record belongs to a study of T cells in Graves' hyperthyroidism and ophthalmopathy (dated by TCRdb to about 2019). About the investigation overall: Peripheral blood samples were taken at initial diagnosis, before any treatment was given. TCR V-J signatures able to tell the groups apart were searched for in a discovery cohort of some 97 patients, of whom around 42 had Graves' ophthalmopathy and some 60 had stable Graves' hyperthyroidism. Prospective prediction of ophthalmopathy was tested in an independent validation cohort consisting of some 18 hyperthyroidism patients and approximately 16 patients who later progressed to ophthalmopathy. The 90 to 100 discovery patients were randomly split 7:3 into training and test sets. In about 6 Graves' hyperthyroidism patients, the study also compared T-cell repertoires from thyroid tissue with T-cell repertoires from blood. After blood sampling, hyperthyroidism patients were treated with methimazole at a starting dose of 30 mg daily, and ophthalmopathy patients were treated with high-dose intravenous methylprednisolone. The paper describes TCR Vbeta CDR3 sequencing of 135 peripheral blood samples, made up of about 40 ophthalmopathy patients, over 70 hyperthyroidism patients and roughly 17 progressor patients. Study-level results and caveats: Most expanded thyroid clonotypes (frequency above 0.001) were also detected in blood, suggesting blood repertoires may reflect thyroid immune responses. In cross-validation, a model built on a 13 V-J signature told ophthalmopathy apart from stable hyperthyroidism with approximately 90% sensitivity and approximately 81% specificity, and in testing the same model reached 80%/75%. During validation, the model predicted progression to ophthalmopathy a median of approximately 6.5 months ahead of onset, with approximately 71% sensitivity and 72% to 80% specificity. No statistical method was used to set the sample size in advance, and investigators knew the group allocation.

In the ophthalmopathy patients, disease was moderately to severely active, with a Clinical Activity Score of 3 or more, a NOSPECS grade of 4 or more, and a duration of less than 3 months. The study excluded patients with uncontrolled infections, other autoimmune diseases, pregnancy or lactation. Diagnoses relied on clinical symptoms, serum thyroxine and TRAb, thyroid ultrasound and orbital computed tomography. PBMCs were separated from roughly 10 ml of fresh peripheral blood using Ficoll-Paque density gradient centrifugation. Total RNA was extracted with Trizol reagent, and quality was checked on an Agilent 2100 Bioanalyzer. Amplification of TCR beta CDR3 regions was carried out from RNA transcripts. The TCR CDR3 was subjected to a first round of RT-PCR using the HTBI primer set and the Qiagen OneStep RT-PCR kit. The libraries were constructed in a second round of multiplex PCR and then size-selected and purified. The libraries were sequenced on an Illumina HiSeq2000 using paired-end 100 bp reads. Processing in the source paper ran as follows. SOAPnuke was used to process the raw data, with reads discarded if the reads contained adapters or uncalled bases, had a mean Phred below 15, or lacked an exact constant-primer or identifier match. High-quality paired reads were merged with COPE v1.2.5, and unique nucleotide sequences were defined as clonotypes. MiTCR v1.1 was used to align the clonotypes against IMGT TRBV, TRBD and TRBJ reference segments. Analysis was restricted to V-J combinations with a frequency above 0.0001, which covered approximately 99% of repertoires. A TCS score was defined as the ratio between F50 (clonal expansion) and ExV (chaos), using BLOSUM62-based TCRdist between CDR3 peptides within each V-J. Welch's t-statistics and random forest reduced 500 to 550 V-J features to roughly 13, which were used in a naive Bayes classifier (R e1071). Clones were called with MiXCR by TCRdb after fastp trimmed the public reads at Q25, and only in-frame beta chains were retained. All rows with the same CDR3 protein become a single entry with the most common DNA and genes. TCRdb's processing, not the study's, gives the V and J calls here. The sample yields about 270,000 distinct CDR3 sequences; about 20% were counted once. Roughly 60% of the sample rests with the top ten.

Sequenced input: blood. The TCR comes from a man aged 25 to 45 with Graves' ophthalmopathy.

The nucleotide sequence is given as TGTGCCGGCAGCCCCAGGGTGGGGGGAACGAACACTGAAGCTTTCTTT. The encoded protein is CAGSPRVGGTNTEAFF. The V gene is TRBV3-1 and the J gene is TRBJ1-1; the best D guess is TRBD1, with 5 bases matching. The germline V gene (reference sequence) gives CDR1 as LGHDT and CDR2 as YNNKEL. The CDR3 holds 16 amino acids from the cysteine to the phenylalanine. Only CDR3 DNA is held: 48 bases, read in frame from base 1.